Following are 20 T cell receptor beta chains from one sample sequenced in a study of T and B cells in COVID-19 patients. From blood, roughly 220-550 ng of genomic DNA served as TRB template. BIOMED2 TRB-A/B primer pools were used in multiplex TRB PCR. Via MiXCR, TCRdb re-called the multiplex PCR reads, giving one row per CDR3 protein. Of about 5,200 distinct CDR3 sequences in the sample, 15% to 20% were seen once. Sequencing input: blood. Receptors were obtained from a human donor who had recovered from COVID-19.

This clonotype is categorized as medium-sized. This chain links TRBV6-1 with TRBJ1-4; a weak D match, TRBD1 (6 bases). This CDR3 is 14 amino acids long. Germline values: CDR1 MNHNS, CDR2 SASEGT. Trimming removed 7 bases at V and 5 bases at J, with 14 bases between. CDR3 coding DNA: TGTGCCAGCACAGAAGGGGGGTCAAATGAAAAACTGTTTTTT. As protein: CASTEGGSNEKLFF.

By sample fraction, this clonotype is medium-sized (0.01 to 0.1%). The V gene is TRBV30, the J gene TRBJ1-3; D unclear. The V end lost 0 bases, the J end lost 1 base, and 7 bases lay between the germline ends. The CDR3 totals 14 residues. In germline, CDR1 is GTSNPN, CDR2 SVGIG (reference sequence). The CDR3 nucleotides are TGTGCCTGGAGTGTATTGGATTCTGGAAACACCATATATTTT. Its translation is CAWSVLDSGNTIYF.

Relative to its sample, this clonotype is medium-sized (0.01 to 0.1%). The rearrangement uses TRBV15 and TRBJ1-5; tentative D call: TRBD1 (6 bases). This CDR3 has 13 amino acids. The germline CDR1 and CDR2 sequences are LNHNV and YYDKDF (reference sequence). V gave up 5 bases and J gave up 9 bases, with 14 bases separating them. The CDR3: CATSRNREPPQHF. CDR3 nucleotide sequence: TGTGCCACCAGCCGTAACAGGGAACCGCCCCAGCATTTT.

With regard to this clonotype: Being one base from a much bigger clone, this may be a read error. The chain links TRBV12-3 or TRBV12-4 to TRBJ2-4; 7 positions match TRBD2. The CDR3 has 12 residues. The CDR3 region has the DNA TGTGCCTGCAGTTTAGCTGGGACTAATCAGTACTTC. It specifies CACSLAGTNQYF.

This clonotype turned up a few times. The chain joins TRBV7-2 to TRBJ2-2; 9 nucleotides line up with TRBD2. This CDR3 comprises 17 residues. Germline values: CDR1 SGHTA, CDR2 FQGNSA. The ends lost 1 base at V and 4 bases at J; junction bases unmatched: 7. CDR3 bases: TGTGCCAGCAGCTTAGGTCGAGCGGGGGGCTTCACCGGGGAGCTGTTTTTT. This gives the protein CASSLGRAGGFTGELFF.

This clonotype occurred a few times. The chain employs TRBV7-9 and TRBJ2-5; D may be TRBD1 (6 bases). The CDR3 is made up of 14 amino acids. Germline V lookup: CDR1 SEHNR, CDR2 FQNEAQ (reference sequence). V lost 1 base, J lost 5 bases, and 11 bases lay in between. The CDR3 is CASSLEGGSETQYF. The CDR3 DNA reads TGTGCCAGCAGCTTAGAAGGGGGAAGTGAGACCCAGTACTTC.

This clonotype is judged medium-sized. CDR3 in DNA: TGTGCCAGCAGTTGGAGCGGGAGATCCTACGAGCAGTACTTC. This sequence encodes CASSWSGRSYEQYF. The chain has TRBV6-5 and TRBJ2-7; TRBD2 aligns across 8 bases. The CDR3 runs 14 residues. Germline values: CDR1 MNHEY, CDR2 SVGAGI. J was trimmed by 1 base and V by 4 bases; bases with no gene match: 3.

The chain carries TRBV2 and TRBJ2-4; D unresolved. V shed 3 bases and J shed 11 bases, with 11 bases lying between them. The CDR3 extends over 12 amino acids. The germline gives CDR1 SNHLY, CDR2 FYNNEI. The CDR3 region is CASSETLPLQYF. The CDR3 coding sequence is TGTGCCAGCAGTGAGACCCTTCCACTTCAGTACTTC. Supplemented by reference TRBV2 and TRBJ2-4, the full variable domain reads EPEVTQTPSHQVTQMGQEVILRCVPISNHLYFYWYRQILGQKVEFLVSFYNNEISEKSEIFDDQFSVERPDGSNFTLKIRSTKLEDSAMYFCASSETLPLQYFGAGTRLSVL.

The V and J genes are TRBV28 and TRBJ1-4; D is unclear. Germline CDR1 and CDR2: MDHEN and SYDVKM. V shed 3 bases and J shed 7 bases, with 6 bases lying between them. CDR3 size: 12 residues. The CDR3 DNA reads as TGTGCCAGCAGTTTGGTTGGTGAAAAACTGTTTTTT. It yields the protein CASSLVGEKLFF.

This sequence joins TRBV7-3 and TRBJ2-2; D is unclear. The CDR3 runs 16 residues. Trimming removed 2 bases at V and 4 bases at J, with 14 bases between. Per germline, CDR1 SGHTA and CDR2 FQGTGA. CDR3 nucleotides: TGTGCCAGCAGCTTAGCGGCCAGCTTAATCACCGGGGAGCTGTTTTTT. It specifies CASSLAASLITGELFF.

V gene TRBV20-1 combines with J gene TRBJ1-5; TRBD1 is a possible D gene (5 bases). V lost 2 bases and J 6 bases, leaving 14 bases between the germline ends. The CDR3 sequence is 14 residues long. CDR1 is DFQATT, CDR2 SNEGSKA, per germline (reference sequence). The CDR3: CSARRGKRGQPQHF. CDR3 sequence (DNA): TGCAGTGCTAGACGGGGGAAGCGTGGTCAGCCCCAGCATTTT.

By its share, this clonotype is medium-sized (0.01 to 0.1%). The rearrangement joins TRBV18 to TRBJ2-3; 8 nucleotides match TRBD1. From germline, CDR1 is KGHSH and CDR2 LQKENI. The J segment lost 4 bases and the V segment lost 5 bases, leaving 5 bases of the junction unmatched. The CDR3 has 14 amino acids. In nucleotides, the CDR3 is TGTGCCAGCTCAGACAGGGGATACCCAGATACGCAGTATTTT. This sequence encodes CASSDRGYPDTQYF.

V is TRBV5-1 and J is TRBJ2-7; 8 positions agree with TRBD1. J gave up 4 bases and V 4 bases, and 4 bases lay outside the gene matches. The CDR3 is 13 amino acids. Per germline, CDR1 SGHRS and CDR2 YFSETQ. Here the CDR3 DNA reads TGCGCCAGCAGCGCAGGGGGCGAGTACGAGCAGTACTTC. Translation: CASSAGGEYEQYF.

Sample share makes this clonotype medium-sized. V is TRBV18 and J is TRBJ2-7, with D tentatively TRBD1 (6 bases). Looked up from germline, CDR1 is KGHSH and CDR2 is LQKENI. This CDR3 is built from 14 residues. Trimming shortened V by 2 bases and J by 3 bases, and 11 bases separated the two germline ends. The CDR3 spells CASSPSNRDYEQYF. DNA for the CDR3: TGTGCCAGCTCACCATCTAACAGGGACTACGAGCAGTACTTC.

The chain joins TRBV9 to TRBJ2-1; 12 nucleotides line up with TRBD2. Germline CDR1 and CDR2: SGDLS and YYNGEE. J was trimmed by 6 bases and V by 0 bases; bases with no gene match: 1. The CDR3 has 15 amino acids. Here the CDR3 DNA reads TGTGCCAGCAGCGTAGAGGGACTAGCGGGCAATGAGCAGTTCTTC. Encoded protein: CASSVEGLAGNEQFF.

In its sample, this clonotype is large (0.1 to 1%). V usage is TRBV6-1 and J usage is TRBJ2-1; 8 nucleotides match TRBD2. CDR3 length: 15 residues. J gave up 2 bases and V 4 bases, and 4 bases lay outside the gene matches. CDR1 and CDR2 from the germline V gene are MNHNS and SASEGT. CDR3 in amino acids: CASSVGGGPYNEQFF. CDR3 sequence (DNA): TGTGCCAGCAGTGTAGGCGGGGGGCCCTACAATGAGCAGTTCTTC.

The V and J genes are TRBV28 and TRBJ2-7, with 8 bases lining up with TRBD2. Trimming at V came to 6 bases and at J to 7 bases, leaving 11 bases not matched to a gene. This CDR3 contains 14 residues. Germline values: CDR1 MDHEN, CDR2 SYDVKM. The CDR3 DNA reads TGTGCCAGCAGCCTAACGGGAGGGCCGGGGGAGCAGTACTTC. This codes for CASSLTGGPGEQYF.

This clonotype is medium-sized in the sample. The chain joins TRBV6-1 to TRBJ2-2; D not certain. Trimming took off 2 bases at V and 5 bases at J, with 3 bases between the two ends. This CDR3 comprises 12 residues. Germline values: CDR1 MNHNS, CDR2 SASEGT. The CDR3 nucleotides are TGTGCCAGCAGTGAAAGGACCGGGGAGCTGTTTTTT. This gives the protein CASSERTGELFF.

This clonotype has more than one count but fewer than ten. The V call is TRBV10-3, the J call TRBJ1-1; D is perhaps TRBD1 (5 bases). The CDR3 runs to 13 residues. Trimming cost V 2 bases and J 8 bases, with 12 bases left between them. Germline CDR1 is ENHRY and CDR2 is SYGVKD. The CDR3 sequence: CAISEGGTLEAFF. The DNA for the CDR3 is TGTGCCATCAGTGAGGGGGGGACCCTGGAAGCTTTCTTT.

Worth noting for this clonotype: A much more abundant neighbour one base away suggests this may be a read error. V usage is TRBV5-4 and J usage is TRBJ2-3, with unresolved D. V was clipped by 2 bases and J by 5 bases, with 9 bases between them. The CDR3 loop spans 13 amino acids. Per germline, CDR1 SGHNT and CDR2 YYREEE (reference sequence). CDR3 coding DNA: TGTGCCAGCAGCTTCGGGCCTATAGATACGCAGTATTTT. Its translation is CASSFGPIDTQYF.